These 3 T cell receptor beta chains came from one sample sequenced in a study of identical twins. TCRdb ran MiXCR on the 5' RACE reads and lists one entry per CDR3 protein. The table includes hundreds of thousands of distinct CDR3 sequences, around a sixth detected once. The sample also formed part of further work on T cells expressing NK-cell markers.

Sequencing input: PBMCs. Receptors originate from a woman under 30 in good health.

This rearrangement joins TRBV5-1 to TRBJ2-1; D is undetermined. Germline CDR1 reads SGHRS; CDR2 reads YFSETQ. The CDR3 length is 17 residues. V was pared by 3 bases and J by 0 bases, with 16 bases between. This chain's CDR3 is CASSSRTGYPSYNEQFF. CDR3 coding DNA: TGCGCCAGCAGCTCCCGAACCGGCTACCCCTCCTACAATGAGCAGTTCTTC.

The sample holds a few counts of this clonotype. This chain connects TRBV9 to TRBJ1-2; 9 bases match TRBD1. The CDR3 is 13 amino acids. With V trimmed by 2 bases and J by 8 bases, 4 bases remained unmatched. Germline CDR1 SGDLS, CDR2 YYNGEE. For the CDR3, the DNA is TGTGCCAGCAGCGTTGGAGGGACAGGGGGCTACACCTTC. This encodes CASSVGGTGGYTF.

This clonotype was picked up a small number of times. This sequence joins TRBV5-1 and TRBJ2-7, with 7 bases fitting TRBD1. Germline V lookup: CDR1 SGHRS, CDR2 YFSETQ. This CDR3 is built from 15 residues. The junction had 5 bases not matched to a gene; V was cut back by 2 bases and J by 0 bases. The chain's CDR3 is CASSFGTVSSYEQYF. The CDR3, as DNA: TGCGCCAGCAGCTTCGGGACAGTTAGCTCCTACGAGCAGTACTTC. The whole variable domain, remainder taken from reference TRBV5-1 and TRBJ2-7, is KAGVTQTPRYLIKTRGQQVTLSCSPISGHRSVSWYQQTPGQGLQFLFEYFSETQRNKGNFPGRFSGRQFSNSRSEMNVSTLELGDSALYLCASSFGTVSSYEQYFGPGTRLTVT.